Following are 8 T cell receptor beta chains from one sample sequenced in a study of cytomegalovirus exposure and HLA in healthy donors. 13 Jbeta primers and 60 Vbeta primers were used for the PCR. The table came from immunoSEQ multiplex PCR; TCRdb's copy has only in-frame clones and leaves some out. The sample holds approximately 190,000 clones, over 70% seen once. Sequencing was done on a sample of PBMCs. All receptors derive from a man aged 45-60 years in good health and CMV-seronegative.

J is TRBJ1-6 and V is TRBV5-1; no firm D call. Trimming left V 4 bases short and J 2 bases short, with 16 bases between. Germline V gives CDR1 SGHRS, CDR2 YFSETQ. The CDR3 extends over 17 amino acids. Written as DNA, the CDR3 is TGCGCCAGCAGCACCATATACCGGGGTGCCTATAATTCACCCCTCCACTTT. Protein: CASSTIYRGAYNSPLHF. Based on the CDR3 plus reference TRBV5-1 and TRBJ1-6, the full variable domain is KAGVTQTPRYLIKTRGQQVTLSCSPISGHRSVSWYQQTPGQGLQFLFEYFSETQRNKGNFPGRFSGRQFSNSRSEMNVSTLELGDSALYLCASSTIYRGAYNSPLHFGNGTRLTVT.

This chain joins TRBV20-1 and TRBJ1-1; D is undetermined. Germline assignment: CDR1 DFQATT and CDR2 SNEGSKA (reference sequence). The CDR3 contains 11 residues. The V and J ends lost 5 bases and 6 bases respectively, with 10 bases between them. CDR3 sequence: CSALVGAEAFF. As DNA, the CDR3 is TGCAGTGCTTTGGTCGGAGCTGAAGCTTTCTTT.

This sequence joins TRBV7-9 and TRBJ2-5; TRBD1 matches 7 bases. The V and J ends lost 4 bases and 4 bases, in that order; junction bases with no gene match: 6. The CDR3 consists of 14 residues. In germline, CDR1 is SEHNR, CDR2 FQNEAQ (reference sequence). The CDR3, as DNA: TGTGCCAGCAGCTATAATCCAGGGGGAGAGACCCAGTACTTC. Its translation: CASSYNPGGETQYF.

The rearrangement joins TRBV2 to TRBJ1-6, with no clear D. V was cut by 6 bases and J by 8 bases, with 11 bases left in between. This CDR3 has 13 residues. Per the germline V gene, CDR1 is SNHLY and CDR2 is FYNNEI. The CDR3 loop is CASRWNEDSPLHF. The CDR3 nucleotides are TGTGCCAGCAGGTGGAACGAGGATTCACCCCTCCACTTT. The full variable domain, rest sourced from reference TRBV2 and TRBJ1-6, is EPEVTQTPSHQVTQMGQEVILRCVPISNHLYFYWYRQILGQKVEFLVSFYNNEISEKSEIFDDQFSVERPDGSNFTLKIRSTKLEDSAMYFCASRWNEDSPLHFGNGTRLTVT.

This chain joins TRBV7-2 and TRBJ2-3, with 7 bases matching TRBD1. Germline lookup yields CDR1 SGHTA and CDR2 FQGNSA. The CDR3 covers 13 residues. The V and J ends lost 8 bases and 6 bases, in that order; junction bases with no gene match: 8. The CDR3 DNA is TGTGCCAGCGAACAGGGGCATGGCGATACGCAGTATTTT. This encodes CASEQGHGDTQYF.

The chain combines TRBV19 with TRBJ2-3; D remains unclear. Looked up from germline, CDR1 is LNHDA and CDR2 is SQIVND (reference sequence). The CDR3 length is 14 residues. Deletions cut 6 bases from V and 0 bases from J, with 10 bases between. CDR3 nucleotide sequence: TGTGCCAGTAGATACAGAACTAGCACAGATACGCAGTATTTT. Encoded protein: CASRYRTSTDTQYF. Full variable domain (remainder filled in from reference TRBV19 and TRBJ2-3): DGGITQSPKYLFRKEGQNVTLSCEQNLNHDAMYWYRQDPGQGLRLIYYSQIVNDFQKGDIAEGYSVSREKKESFPLTVTSAQKNPTAFYLCASRYRTSTDTQYFGPGTRLTVL.

In its sample, this clone was seen once. This chain uses TRBV5-5 with TRBJ2-7; 8 bases line up with TRBD1. The ends lost 4 bases at V and 5 bases at J; junction bases unmatched: 17. The CDR3 length is 17 residues. Per germline, CDR1 SGHKS and CDR2 YYEKEE (reference sequence). The CDR3 DNA is TGTGCCAGCAGCCCCCCCATTGGAACAGGGGGTATCGACGAGCAGTACTTC. Translating gives CASSPPIGTGGIDEQYF.

The rearrangement links TRBV27 to TRBJ2-3; D may be TRBD2 (6 bases). V was cut by 7 bases and J by 4 bases, with 12 bases left in between. The CDR3 is 13 amino acids. CDR1 is MNHEY and CDR2 is SMNVEV in the germline V gene (reference sequence). CDR3 DNA: TGTGCCAGCAAACTCCGGGAGCCAGATACGCAGTATTTT. It yields the protein CASKLREPDTQYF.